This record covers a single TCR beta chain. Its antigen is undetermined. Clones were sequenced by immunoSEQ multiplex PCR, and TCRdb holds only the in-frame ones, with some missing. The sample has under 400,000 clones; 93% are singletons. The CDR3 length is 14 residues. Germline values: CDR1 GTSNPN, CDR2 SVGIG (reference sequence). The ends were cut back, 0 bases at V and 0 bases at J, with 8 bases in the middle. This sample is part of a study of brain T cells in children with intractable seizures. Specified time point: blood from clinic visit 5 months post-surgery; TSC patient then seizure free. Surgery cases with the highest brain T cell transcript signatures were chosen for sequencing. At least one anti-epileptic drug was given before surgery. Study results and caveats: Absence of clones before surgery may stem from lower sequencing depth. HCMV serostatus was not known, and viral specificity came from CDR3 similarity only.

This TCR derives from a boy younger than two with tuberous sclerosis and intractable seizures. Sequenced here: peripheral blood, sampled 4 to 6 months after surgery. The rearrangement joins TRBV30 to TRBJ1-2, with D possibly TRBD1 on 6 matching bases. The CDR3 here is CAWSVRGSNYGYTF. The CDR3 region has the DNA TGTGCCTGGAGTGTTAGGGGGTCTAACTATGGCTACACCTTC.